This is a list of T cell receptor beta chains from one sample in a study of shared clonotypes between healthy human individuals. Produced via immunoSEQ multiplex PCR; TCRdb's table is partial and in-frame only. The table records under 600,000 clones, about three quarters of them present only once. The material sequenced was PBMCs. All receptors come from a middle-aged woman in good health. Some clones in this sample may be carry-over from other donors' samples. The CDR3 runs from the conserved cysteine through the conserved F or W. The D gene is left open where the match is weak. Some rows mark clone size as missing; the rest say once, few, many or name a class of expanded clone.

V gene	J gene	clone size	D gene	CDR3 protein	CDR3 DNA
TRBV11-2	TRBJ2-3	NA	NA	CASSLGGRETDTQYF	TGTGCCAGCAGCTTAGGGGGGCGGGAGACAGATACGCAGTATTTT
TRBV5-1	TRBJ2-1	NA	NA	CASSLGYEQFF	TGCGCCAGCAGCTTGGGGTATGAGCAGTTCTTC
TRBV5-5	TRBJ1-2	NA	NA	CASSLGGLGEYGYTF	TGTGCCAGCAGCTTGGGTGGCCTTGGGGAATATGGCTACACCTTC
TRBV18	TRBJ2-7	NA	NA	CASSPGGASYEQYF	TGTGCCAGCTCACCAGGGGGAGCCTCCTACGAGCAGTACTTC
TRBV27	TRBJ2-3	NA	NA	CASSLFSGTDTQYF	TGTGCCAGCAGTTTATTTTCTGGCACAGATACGCAGTATTTT
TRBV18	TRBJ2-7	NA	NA	CASSPGSEQYF	TGTGCCAGCTCACCAGGGTCCGAGCAGTACTTC
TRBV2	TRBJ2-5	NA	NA	CASSQTTLSETQYF	TGTGCCAGCAGTCAGACGACGCTTTCAGAGACCCAGTACTTC
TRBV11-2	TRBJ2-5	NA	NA	CASSFQETQYF	TGTGCCAGCAGCTTTCAAGAGACCCAGTACTTC
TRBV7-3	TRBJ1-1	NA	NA	CASSSDSGTEAFF	TGTGCCAGCAGCTCGGACAGCGGAACTGAAGCTTTCTTT
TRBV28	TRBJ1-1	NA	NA	CASSFVAPTEAFF	TGTGCCAGCAGTTTCGTGGCGCCCACTGAAGCTTTCTTT
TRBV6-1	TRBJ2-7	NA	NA	CASSEGSRVYEQYF	TGTGCCAGCAGTGAAGGGAGCCGGGTCTACGAGCAGTACTTC
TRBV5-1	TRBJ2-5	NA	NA	CASSWGPGGLETQYF	TGCGCCAGCAGTTGGGGCCCAGGAGGGCTGGAGACCCAGTACTTC
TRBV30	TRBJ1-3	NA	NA	CAWDTGNTIYF	TGTGCCTGGGACACTGGAAACACCATATATTTT
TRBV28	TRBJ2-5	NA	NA	CASSPLEGETQYF	TGTGCCAGCAGTCCTCTCGAAGGGGAGACCCAGTACTTC
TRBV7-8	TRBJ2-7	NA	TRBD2	CASSSPLAGGPYEQYF	TGTGCCAGCAGCTCGCCCCTAGCGGGAGGCCCCTACGAGCAGTACTTC
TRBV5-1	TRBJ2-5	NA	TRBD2	CASSLAGTETQYF	TGCGCCAGCAGTCTAGCGGGAACAGAGACCCAGTACTTC
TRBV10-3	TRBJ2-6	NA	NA	CATEDGAGANVLTF	TGTGCCACCGAGGACGGAGCTGGGGCCAACGTCCTGACTTTC
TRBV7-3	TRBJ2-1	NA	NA	CASSLNSYNEQFF	TGTGCCAGCAGCTTAAACTCTTACAATGAGCAGTTCTTC
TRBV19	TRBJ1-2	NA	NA	CASSTGTSYGYTF	TGTGCCAGTAGTACCGGGACCTCTTATGGCTACACCTTC
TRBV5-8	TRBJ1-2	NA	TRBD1	CASSPRTGGYGYTF	TGTGCCAGCAGCCCACGGACAGGGGGCTATGGCTACACCTTC
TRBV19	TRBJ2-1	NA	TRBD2	CASSSSSGSSYNEQFF	TGTGCCAGTAGTTCCTCTAGCGGGAGCTCTTACAATGAGCAGTTCTTC
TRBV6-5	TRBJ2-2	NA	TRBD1	CASSYRDREVGELFF	TGTGCCAGCAGTTACCGGGACAGGGAGGTCGGGGAGCTGTTTTTT
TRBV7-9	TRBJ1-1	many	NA	CASSPDTYTEAFF	TGTGCCAGCAGCCCGGACACCTACACTGAAGCTTTCTTT
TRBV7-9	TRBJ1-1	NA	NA	CASSYTQNTEAFF	TGTGCCAGCAGCTACACACAGAACACTGAAGCTTTCTTT
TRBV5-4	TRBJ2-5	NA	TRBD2	CASSPLVEAGVETQYF	TGTGCCAGCAGCCCCCTCGTGGAAGCGGGAGTAGAGACCCAGTACTTC
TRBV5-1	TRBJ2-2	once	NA	CASSLAGGGSDTGELFF	TGCGCCAGCAGCTTGGCCGGGGGCGGGAGTGACACCGGGGAGCTGTTTTTT
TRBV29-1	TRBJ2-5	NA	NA	CSVGRQPNVAQYF	TGCAGCGTTGGGCGCCAGCCTAATGTGGCCCAGTACTTC
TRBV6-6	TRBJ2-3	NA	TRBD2	CASSYRTSGSTDTQYF	TGTGCCAGCAGTTACCGGACTAGCGGCAGCACAGATACGCAGTATTTT
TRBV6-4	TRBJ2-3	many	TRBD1	CASSDLPGGSTDTQYF	TGTGCCAGCAGTGACCTACCAGGGGGTAGCACAGATACGCAGTATTTT
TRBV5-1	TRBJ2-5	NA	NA	CASSFPGRGGTQYF	TGCGCCAGCAGCTTTCCCGGGAGAGGCGGGACCCAGTACTTC
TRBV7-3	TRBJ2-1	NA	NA	CASSPERLSYNEQFF	TGTGCCAGCAGCCCAGAGCGACTCTCCTACAATGAGCAGTTCTTC
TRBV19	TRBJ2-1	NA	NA	CASSMVSGRTSYNEQFF	TGTGCCAGTAGTATGGTGTCGGGGAGGACCTCCTACAATGAGCAGTTCTTC
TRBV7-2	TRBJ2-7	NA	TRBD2	CASSIYAGTSYEQYF	TGTGCCAGCAGCATTTATGCCGGGACTAGCTACGAGCAGTACTTC
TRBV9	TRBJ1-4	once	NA	CASSQQATNEKLFF	TGTGCCAGCAGCCAACAGGCAACTAATGAAAAACTGTTTTTT
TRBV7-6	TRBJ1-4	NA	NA	CASSLGGVQTEKLFF	TGTGCCAGCAGCTTAGGAGGAGTCCAGACTGAAAAACTGTTTTTT
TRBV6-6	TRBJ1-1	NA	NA	CASSWGQNTEAFF	TGTGCCAGCAGCTGGGGCCAGAACACTGAAGCTTTCTTT
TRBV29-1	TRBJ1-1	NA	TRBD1	CSTKTGVDTEAFF	TGCAGCACAAAAACAGGGGTGGACACTGAAGCTTTCTTT
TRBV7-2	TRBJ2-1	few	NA	CASSLEGDWNNEQFF	TGTGCCAGCAGCTTAGAAGGGGACTGGAACAATGAGCAGTTCTTC